The entry below gives a single T cell receptor (beta chain) sequence along with its context. Its antigen is not known. Sequencing libraries for TCR beta were prepared with iRepertoire HTBI primers and Arm-PCR of CDR3 regions. In the authors' workflow: Identification of gene segments yielded 60 or so TRBV and roughly 15 TRBJ across samples. TCRdb called the multiplex PCR reads again in MiXCR, with one record for every CDR3 protein. TCRdb's processing, not the study's, gives the V and J calls here. The sample shows about half a million distinct CDR3 sequences, about 12% of them seen only once. These data are taken from a study of regulatory T cells in long-lasting Graves disease. Study-wide results and caveats: Favored usage of TRBV28, TRBJ1-2 and TRBJ2-5 was recorded in persistent disease. Graves' patients with persistent disease showed TCR diversity lower than patients newly diagnosed.

Noted time point: newly diagnosed GD, antithyroid drugs for less than 3 months. Isolated PBMC RNA provided the starting material for the TCR library. J lost 2 bases, V lost 4 bases, and 9 bases had no gene match. This CDR3 has 17 amino acids. CDR1 KGHDR and CDR2 SFDVKD come from the germline V gene. These data also formed part of another study, on T cells in Graves' hyperthyroidism and ophthalmopathy. From that report: The HTBI primer set drove a first-round RT-PCR of the TCR CDR3.

The sequenced sample was peripheral blood mononuclear cells (PBMCs), obtained at new diagnosis, from a patient treated with antithyroid drugs. The TCR was taken from a woman aged 25 to 39 with Graves disease. The V gene is TRBV24-1, the J gene TRBJ2-1; TRBD1 matches 8 bases. The CDR3 reads CATSERQGSTTYNEQFF. The CDR3 coding sequence is TGTGCCACCAGTGAACGACAGGGGTCTACTACCTACAATGAGCAGTTCTTC.